This T cell receptor beta chain derives from a study of T-cell memory formation after mild COVID-19. Study-level information: TCR clusters showed largely donor specificity. Whole-study results and caveats: CD4+ bias marked clones expanding day 15 to 37, unlike balanced contracting clones. CD8+ contracting clones occupied EMRA, while CD4+ ones occupied mainly CM and EM.

The TCR alpha and TCR beta cDNA libraries, bearing sample barcodes and UMIs, were generated by 5'RACE using constant-segment primers. TCRdb re-derived calls from the 5' RACE reads in MiXCR, one entry per CDR3 protein. The sample yields approximately 570,000 distinct CDR3 sequences, roughly 17% seen once. CDR3 size: 15 residues. Looked up from germline, CDR1 is SGHRS and CDR2 is YFSETQ. Trimming took 1 base from V and 1 from J; bases not matched to a gene: 2. To note about this clonotype: As yet, its antigen is unknown.

The chain carries TRBV5-1 and TRBJ1-1, with 9 bases matching TRBD1. The specimen sequenced was PBMCs or a T cell subset sorted from them (not recorded which). This receptor was obtained from an adult woman who had mild COVID-19 (a few samples of this study predate the infection). Cell type and time point are not known. CDR3 amino acids: CASSLMDRGNTEAFF. In DNA form, the CDR3 reads TGCGCCAGCAGCTTGATGGACAGGGGGAACACTGAAGCTTTCTTT.